This entry lists 10 T cell receptor beta chains sequenced from one sample in a study of blood T cell repertoires in COVID-19. Data came from immunoSEQ multiplex PCR; TCRdb stores just in-frame clones and leaves some out. This table holds roughly 20,000 clones, around 90% found once. Sequencing was performed on peripheral blood. All receptors come from a human donor in a cohort sampled during active COVID-19.

This clone was observed a single time. The V and J genes are TRBV5-1 and TRBJ2-5, with 11 bases matching TRBD2. The CDR3 length is 17 residues. Germline lookup yields CDR1 SGHRS and CDR2 YFSETQ. V was clipped by 0 bases and J by 5 bases; unmatched bases: 9. This chain's CDR3 is CASSLGIAGGVFETQYF. The CDR3 DNA reads TGCGCCAGCAGCTTGGGCATAGCGGGAGGGGTGTTTGAGACCCAGTACTTC.

The V call is TRBV19, the J call TRBJ1-1; D not certain. The CDR3 has 15 residues. Germline V gene sequence: CDR1 LNHDA, CDR2 SQIVND (reference sequence). Trimming removed 2 bases from V and 0 bases from J, with 10 bases in between. Written as DNA, the CDR3 is TGTGCCAGTAGTATAATAGCTCAAATGAACACTGAAGCTTTCTTT. Protein: CASSIIAQMNTEAFF. Full variable domain (outside the CDR3, taken from reference TRBV19 and TRBJ1-1): DGGITQSPKYLFRKEGQNVTLSCEQNLNHDAMYWYRQDPGQGLRLIYYSQIVNDFQKGDIAEGYSVSREKKESFPLTVTSAQKNPTAFYLCASSIIAQMNTEAFFGQGTRLTVV.

V and J are TRBV28 and TRBJ2-7; D is perhaps TRBD2 (6 bases). Germline CDR1 and CDR2: MDHEN and SYDVKM. The CDR3 totals 17 residues. Trimming shortened V by 2 bases and J by 6 bases, and 23 bases separated the two germline ends. The CDR3 DNA reads as TGTGCCAGCAGTTTAATGGGCCCCGGGACTGGCCAGAGCGAGCAGTACTTC. This gives the protein CASSLMGPGTGQSEQYF.

The CDR3 DNA reads TGTGCCAGCTCACTTTCACGGGGACTAGCGGGAGTCGGTGGTAACACAGATACGCAGTATTTT. Protein: CASSLSRGLAGVGGNTDTQYF. V is TRBV18 and J is TRBJ2-3, with 14 bases fitting TRBD2. The CDR3 contains 21 residues. Germline V gives CDR1 KGHSH, CDR2 LQKENI. The V segment lost 4 bases and the J segment 2 bases; nucleotides outside the gene matches: 17.

V usage is TRBV13 and J usage is TRBJ2-7; 8 nucleotides line up with TRBD2. The CDR3 is 15 amino acids. The J segment lost 0 bases and the V segment lost 6 bases, leaving 7 bases of the junction unmatched. Germline V gene data show CDR1 as PRHDT and CDR2 as FYEKMQ (reference sequence). CDR3 loop: CASRYGAGGSYEQYF. As DNA, the CDR3 is TGTGCCAGCAGGTACGGGGCGGGGGGCTCCTACGAGCAGTACTTC.

The chain uses TRBV4-2 and TRBJ2-7, with 10 bases lining up with TRBD2. The ends lost 1 base at V and 1 base at J; junction bases unmatched: 4. CDR3 length: 16 residues. CDR1 and CDR2 (germline): LGHNA, YNFKEQ. The CDR3 nucleotides read TGTGCCAGCAGCCAAGGGATACTAGCGGGATCCTACGAGCAGTACTTC. It codes for CASSQGILAGSYEQYF.

This clone was seen a single time. V is TRBV7-8 and J is TRBJ1-1, with D possibly matching TRBD1 (6 bases). The CDR3 is 14 residues long. V was pared by 5 bases and J by 3 bases, with 13 bases between. CDR1 SGHVS and CDR2 FQNEAQ come from the germline V gene. The CDR3 protein is CASSPQGYYTEAFF. The CDR3 DNA reads as TGTGCCAGCAGCCCACAGGGATATTACACTGAAGCTTTCTTT.

The chain couples TRBV6-5 to TRBJ2-7; maybe TRBD2 (6 bases). V gave up 6 bases and J gave up 0 bases, with 9 bases separating them. The CDR3 covers 13 residues. CDR1 is MNHEY, CDR2 SVGAGI, per germline. The CDR3 protein is CASREGPSYEQYF. The CDR3 DNA is TGTGCCAGCAGGGAGGGGCCCTCCTACGAGCAGTACTTC.

The V gene is TRBV5-6, the J gene TRBJ2-7; a possible D gene is TRBD2 (5 bases). Germline V gene sequence: CDR1 SGHDT, CDR2 YYEEEE. This CDR3 is built from 15 residues. Trimming took 4 bases from V and 3 from J, leaving 17 bases between them. CDR3 DNA sequence: TGTGCCAGCAGCCCCGGGAACAGTTGGGTCTACGAGCAGTACTTC. Amino acids: CASSPGNSWVYEQYF.

The rearrangement joins TRBV19 to TRBJ2-1, with 7 bases lining up with TRBD2. Per the germline V gene, CDR1 is LNHDA and CDR2 is SQIVND (reference sequence). V dropped 7 bases and J dropped 0; count of bases not matched to a gene: 6. The CDR3 has 15 residues. The CDR3 sequence is CASNKGGYSYNEQFF. As DNA, the CDR3 is TGTGCCAGTAACAAGGGAGGGTACTCCTACAATGAGCAGTTCTTC.